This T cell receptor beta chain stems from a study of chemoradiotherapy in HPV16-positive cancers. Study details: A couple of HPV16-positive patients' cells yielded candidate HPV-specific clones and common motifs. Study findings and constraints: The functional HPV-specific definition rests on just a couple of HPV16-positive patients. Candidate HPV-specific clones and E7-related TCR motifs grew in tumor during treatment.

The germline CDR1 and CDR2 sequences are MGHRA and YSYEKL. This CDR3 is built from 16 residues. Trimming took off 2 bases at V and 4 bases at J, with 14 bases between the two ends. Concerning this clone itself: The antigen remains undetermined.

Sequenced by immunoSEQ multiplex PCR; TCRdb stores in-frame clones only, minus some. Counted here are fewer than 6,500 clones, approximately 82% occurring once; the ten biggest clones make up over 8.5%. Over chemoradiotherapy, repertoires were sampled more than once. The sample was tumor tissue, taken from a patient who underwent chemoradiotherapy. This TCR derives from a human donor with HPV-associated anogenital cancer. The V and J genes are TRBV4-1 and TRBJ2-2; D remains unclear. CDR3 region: CASSQPPGVRTGELFF. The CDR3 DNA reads TGCGCCAGCAGCCAACCCCCTGGGGTCCGCACCGGGGAGCTGTTTTTT.